The TCR beta chain under discussion was sequenced for a study of T cells in Graves' hyperthyroidism and ophthalmopathy. Study summary: Peripheral blood samples were taken at initial diagnosis, prior to any treatment. Study results and limitations: With a median lead of 6.5 months before onset, the model predicted ophthalmopathy.

As regards this clonotype: Its antigen is not known.

Template material for amplifying TCR beta CDR3 regions consisted of RNA transcripts. Initially, a first-round RT-PCR of the TCR CDR3 employed the HTBI primer set. TCRdb recomputed calls from the multiplex PCR reads with MiXCR, one row per CDR3 protein. The sample consists of roughly 200,000 distinct CDR3 sequences, about 16% of them appearing once. V dropped 1 base and J dropped 8 bases, with 14 bases sitting between them. Germline values: CDR1 LNHDA, CDR2 SQIVND (reference sequence). This CDR3 comprises 14 residues. Specimen: blood. The source of this sequence is a man aged 40-49 years with Graves' hyperthyroidism. This chain connects TRBV19 to TRBJ1-1, with D tentatively TRBD1 (5 bases). The CDR3 DNA is TGTGCCAGTAGTATAGGGGCAGGGATCGACGAAGCTTTCTTT. Encoded protein: CASSIGAGIDEAFF. The whole variable domain, remainder taken from reference TRBV19 and TRBJ1-1, is DGGITQSPKYLFRKEGQNVTLSCEQNLNHDAMYWYRQDPGQGLRLIYYSQIVNDFQKGDIAEGYSVSREKKESFPLTVTSAQKNPTAFYLCASSIGAGIDEAFFGQGTRLTVV.